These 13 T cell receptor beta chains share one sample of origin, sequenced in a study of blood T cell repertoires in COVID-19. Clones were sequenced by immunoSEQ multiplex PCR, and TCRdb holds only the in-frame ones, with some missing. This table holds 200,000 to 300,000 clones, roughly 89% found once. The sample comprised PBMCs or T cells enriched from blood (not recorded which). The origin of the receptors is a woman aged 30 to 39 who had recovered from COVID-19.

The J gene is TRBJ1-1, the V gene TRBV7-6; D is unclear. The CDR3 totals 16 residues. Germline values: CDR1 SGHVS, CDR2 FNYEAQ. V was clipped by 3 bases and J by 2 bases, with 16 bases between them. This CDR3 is CASSFKFGIGNTEAFF. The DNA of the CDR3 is TGTGCCAGCAGCTTTAAATTCGGGATCGGAAACACTGAAGCTTTCTTT.

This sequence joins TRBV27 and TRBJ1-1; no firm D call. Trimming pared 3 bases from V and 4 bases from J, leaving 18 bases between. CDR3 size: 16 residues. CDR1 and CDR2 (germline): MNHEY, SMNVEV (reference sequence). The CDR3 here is CASSFSTSTGGTEAFF. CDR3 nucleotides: TGTGCCAGCAGTTTTAGTACTAGTACTGGAGGCACTGAAGCTTTCTTT.

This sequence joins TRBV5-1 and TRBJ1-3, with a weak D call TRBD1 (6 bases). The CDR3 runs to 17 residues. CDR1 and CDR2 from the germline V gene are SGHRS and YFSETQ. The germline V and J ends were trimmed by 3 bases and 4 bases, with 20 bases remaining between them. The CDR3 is CASSSSGTGRAGNTIYF. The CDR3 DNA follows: TGCGCCAGCAGCTCATCCGGAACAGGGAGGGCGGGAAACACCATATATTTT.

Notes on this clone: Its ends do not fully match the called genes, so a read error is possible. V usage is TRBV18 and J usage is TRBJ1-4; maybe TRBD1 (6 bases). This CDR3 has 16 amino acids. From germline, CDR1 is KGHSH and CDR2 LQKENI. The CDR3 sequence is CANSPQMVYREGKLFF. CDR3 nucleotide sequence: TGTGCCAACTCACCTCAGATGGTTTACAGGGAAGGAAAACTGTTTTTT.

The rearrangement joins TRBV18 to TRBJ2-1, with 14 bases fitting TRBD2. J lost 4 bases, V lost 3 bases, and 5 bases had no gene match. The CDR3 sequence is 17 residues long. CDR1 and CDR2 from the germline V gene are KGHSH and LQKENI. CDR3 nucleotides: TGTGCCAGCTCACCCCCCGGGACTAGCGGGAGTTACAATGAGCAGTTCTTC. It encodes CASSPPGTSGSYNEQFF. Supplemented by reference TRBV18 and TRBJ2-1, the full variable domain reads NAGVMQNPRHLVRRRGQEARLRCSPMKGHSHVYWYRQLPEEGLKFMVYLQKENIIDESGMPKERFSAEFPKEGPSILRIQQVVRGDSAAYFCASSPPGTSGSYNEQFFGPGTRLTVL.

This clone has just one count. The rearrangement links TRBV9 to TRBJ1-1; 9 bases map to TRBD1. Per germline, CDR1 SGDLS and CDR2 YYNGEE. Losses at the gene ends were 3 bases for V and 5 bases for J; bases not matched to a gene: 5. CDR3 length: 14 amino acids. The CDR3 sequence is CASSAGQGGTEAFF. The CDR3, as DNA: TGTGCCAGCAGCGCGGGACAGGGCGGAACTGAAGCTTTCTTT.

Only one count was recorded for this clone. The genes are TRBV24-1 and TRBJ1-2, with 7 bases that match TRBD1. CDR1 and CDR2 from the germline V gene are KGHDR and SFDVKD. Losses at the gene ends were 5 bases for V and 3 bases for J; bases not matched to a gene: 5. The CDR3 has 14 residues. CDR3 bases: TGTGCCACCAGTGCCTCCGGGACAGACTATGGCTACACCTTC. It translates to CATSASGTDYGYTF.

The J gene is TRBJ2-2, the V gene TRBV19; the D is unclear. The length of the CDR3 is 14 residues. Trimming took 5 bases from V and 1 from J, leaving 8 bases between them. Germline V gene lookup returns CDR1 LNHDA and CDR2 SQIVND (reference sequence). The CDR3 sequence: CASSAYKNTGELFF. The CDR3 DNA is TGTGCCAGTAGTGCCTATAAGAACACCGGGGAGCTGTTTTTT.

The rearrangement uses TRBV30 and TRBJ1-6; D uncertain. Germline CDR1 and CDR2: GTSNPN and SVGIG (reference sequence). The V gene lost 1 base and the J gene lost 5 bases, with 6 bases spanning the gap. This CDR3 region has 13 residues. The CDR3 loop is CAWSDGDNSPLHF. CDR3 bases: TGTGCCTGGAGTGACGGGGATAATTCACCCCTCCACTTT.

CDR3: CASSSATGVTDTQYF. DNA of the CDR3: TGTGCCAGCAGCTCCGCAACAGGGGTAACAGATACGCAGTATTTT. The chain combines TRBV11-2 with TRBJ2-3, with 7 bases matching TRBD1. There are 15 residues in the CDR3. Germline values: CDR1 SGHAT, CDR2 FQNNGV. The V gene end was trimmed by 4 bases and the J gene end by 3 bases; junction bases not matched to a gene: 7.

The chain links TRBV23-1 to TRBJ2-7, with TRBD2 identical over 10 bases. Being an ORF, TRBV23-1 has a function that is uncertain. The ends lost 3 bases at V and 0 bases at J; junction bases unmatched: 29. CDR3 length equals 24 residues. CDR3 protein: CASSQRPGTSGVGLADPYSYEQYF. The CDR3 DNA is TGCGCCAGCAGTCAGCGGCCGGGGACCTCCGGCGTAGGACTAGCGGATCCATACTCCTACGAGCAGTACTTC.

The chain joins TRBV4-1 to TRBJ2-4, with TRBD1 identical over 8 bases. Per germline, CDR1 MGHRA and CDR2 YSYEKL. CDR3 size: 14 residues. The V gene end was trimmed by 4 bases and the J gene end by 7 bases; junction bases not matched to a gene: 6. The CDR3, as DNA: TGCGCCAGCAGCCGCGGACAGGGTAACAACATTCAGTACTTC. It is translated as CASSRGQGNNIQYF.

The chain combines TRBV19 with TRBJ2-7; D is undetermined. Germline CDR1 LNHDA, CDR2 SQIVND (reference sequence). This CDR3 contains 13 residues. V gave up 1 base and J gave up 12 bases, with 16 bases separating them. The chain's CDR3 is CASSIGGLEVMYF. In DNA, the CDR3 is TGTGCCAGTAGTATAGGCGGATTAGAAGTGATGTACTTC.